This T cell receptor beta chain was observed in a study of blood T cell repertoires in COVID-19. For the study at large: Whether acute or convalescent, the COVID-19 samples came from the United States, Italy and Spain.

This CDR3 has 14 residues. The germline V gene has CDR1 MDHEN and CDR2 SYDVKM. V was shortened by 5 bases and J by 8 bases, with 15 bases between the two germline ends. Assay: immunoSEQ multiplex PCR; the TCRdb copy retains only in-frame clones and omits some. The repertoire has 85,000 or so clones, roughly 90% of them found once; the top ten carry around 26%. The rearrangement uses TRBV28 and TRBJ1-4; D may be TRBD1 (5 bases). The material sequenced was peripheral blood. This TCR was recovered from a man over 45 with active or convalescent COVID-19. The CDR3 spells CASSPRQGREKLFF. The CDR3 region has the DNA TGTGCCAGCAGTCCCCGGCAGGGCCGGGAAAAACTGTTTTTT.